This TCR beta chain was captured by sequencing in a study of control samples from healthy donors and cancer patients. Measured with immunoSEQ multiplex PCR; TCRdb has only the in-frame clones, and not every one. The repertoire holds 120,000 or so clones, with about 87% as singletons. The germline gives CDR1 MNHEY, CDR2 SMNVEV (reference sequence). Trimming pared 3 bases from V and 0 bases from J, leaving 8 bases between. The CDR3 length is 14 residues. This clone was seen only a few times. The chain uses TRBV27 and TRBJ1-1; no clear D. The sequence was collected from a man between 60 and 70 years old in good health. The sequencing input was blood. The CDR3: CASSFQALNTEAFF. In nucleotides, the CDR3 is TGTGCCAGCAGTTTCCAGGCCTTGAACACTGAAGCTTTCTTT.